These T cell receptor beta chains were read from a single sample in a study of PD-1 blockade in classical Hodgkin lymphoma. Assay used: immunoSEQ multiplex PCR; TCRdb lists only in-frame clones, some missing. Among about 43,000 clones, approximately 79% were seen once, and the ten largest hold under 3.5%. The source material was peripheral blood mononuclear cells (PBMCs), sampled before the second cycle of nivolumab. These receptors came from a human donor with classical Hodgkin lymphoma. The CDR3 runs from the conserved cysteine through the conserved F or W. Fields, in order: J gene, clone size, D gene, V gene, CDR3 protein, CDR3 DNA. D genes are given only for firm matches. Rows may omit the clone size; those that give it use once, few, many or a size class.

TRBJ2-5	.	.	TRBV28	CASSEVAEFWETQYF	TGTGCCAGCAGTGAGGTCGCGGAGTTTTGGGAGACCCAGTACTTC
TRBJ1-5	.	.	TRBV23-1	CASSHPLEGLDGRTFNQPQHF	TGCGCCAGCAGTCACCCGTTAGAAGGCCTAGACGGGAGAACTTTCAATCAGCCCCAGCATTTT
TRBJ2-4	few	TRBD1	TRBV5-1	CASSSATGGFAKNIQYF	TGCGCCAGCAGCTCGGCTACAGGGGGCTTTGCCAAAAACATTCAGTACTTC
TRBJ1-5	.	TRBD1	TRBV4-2	CASSQRDRGEYSNQPQHF	TGTGCCAGCAGCCAGAGGGACAGGGGAGAGTATAGCAATCAGCCCCAGCATTTT
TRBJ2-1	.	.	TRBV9	CASSVISGGAGYNEQFF	TGTGCCAGCAGCGTAATATCAGGAGGGGCCGGCTACAATGAGCAGTTCTTC
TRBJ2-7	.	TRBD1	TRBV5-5	CASSHTGGSGTYEQYF	TGTGCCAGCAGCCATACAGGGGGCTCTGGTACTTACGAGCAGTACTTC
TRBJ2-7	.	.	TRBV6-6	CASSYSSTYEQYF	TGTGCCAGCAGTTACTCGTCAACCTACGAGCAGTACTTC
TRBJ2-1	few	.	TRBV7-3	CASSLVPADSYNEQFF	TGTGCCAGCAGCTTAGTCCCCGCAGATTCCTACAATGAGCAGTTCTTC
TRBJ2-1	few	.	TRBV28	CASSRRRGNEQFF	TGTGCCAGCAGCCGCCGCAGGGGCAATGAGCAGTTCTTC
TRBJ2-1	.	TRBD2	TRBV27	CASSFGGSGNEQFF	TGTGCCAGCAGTTTCGGCGGGAGTGGGAATGAGCAGTTCTTC
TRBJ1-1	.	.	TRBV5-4	CASSPGQNTEAFF	TGTGCCAGCAGCCCGGGACAGAACACTGAAGCTTTCTTT
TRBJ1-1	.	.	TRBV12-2	CASRLVATGAFF	.
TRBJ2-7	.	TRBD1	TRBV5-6	CASKRTGVYEQYF	TGTGCCAGCAAGCGGACAGGGGTCTACGAGCAGTACTTC
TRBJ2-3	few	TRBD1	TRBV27	CASSLQVGTDTSTDTQYF	TGTGCCAGCAGTTTACAGGTCGGGACAGATACTAGCACAGATACGCAGTATTTT
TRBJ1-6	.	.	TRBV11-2	CASSGGALQNSPLHF	TGTGCCAGCAGCGGGGGGGCACTTCAAAATTCACCCCTCCACTTT
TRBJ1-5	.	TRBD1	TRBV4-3	CASSPPGTGSQPQHF	TGCGCCAGCAGCCCCCCCGGGACAGGGAGTCAGCCCCAGCATTTT
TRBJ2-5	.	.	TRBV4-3	CASSQEWQTGETQYF	TGCGCCAGCAGCCAAGAGTGGCAGACGGGGGAGACCCAGTACTTC